Each of the 17 T cell receptor beta chains below was sequenced from the same sample in a study of shared clonotypes between healthy human individuals. TCRdb keeps only in-frame clones here, not all; method: immunoSEQ multiplex PCR. Of 450,000 to 500,000 clones in the sample, 76% were seen once. Sample: PBMCs. Source of these receptors: a middle-aged woman in good health. Some clones in this sample may be carry-over from other donors' samples.

This rearrangement joins TRBV30 to TRBJ2-2, with a possible D match to TRBD1 (6 bases). The CDR3 covers 13 residues. CDR1 and CDR2 (germline): GTSNPN, SVGIG (reference sequence). Trimming took 3 bases from V and 6 from J, leaving 11 bases between them. This CDR3 is CAWRSTGPGELFF. CDR3 in DNA: TGTGCCTGGAGGTCTACAGGGCCCGGGGAGCTGTTTTTT.

The chain combines TRBV15 with TRBJ2-5; D may be TRBD2 (6 bases). Germline-derived CDR1 and CDR2 are LNHNV and YYDKDF (reference sequence). V was clipped by 5 bases and J by 1 base, with 11 bases between them. The CDR3 has 14 residues. The CDR3 here is CATSRRDSQETQYF. The DNA of the CDR3 is TGTGCCACCAGCCGCCGGGACTCCCAAGAGACCCAGTACTTC.

This clone is a singleton in its sample. This chain joins TRBV19 and TRBJ1-1; tentative D call: TRBD1 (6 bases). The CDR3 has 13 residues. Trimming removed 6 bases at V and 6 bases at J, with 14 bases between. The germline V gene has CDR1 LNHDA and CDR2 SQIVND (reference sequence). The CDR3 coding sequence is TGTGCCAGTAGCCCCGGGACACCCCCTGAAGCTTTCTTT. As protein: CASSPGTPPEAFF. The full variable domain, rest sourced from reference TRBV19 and TRBJ1-1, is DGGITQSPKYLFRKEGQNVTLSCEQNLNHDAMYWYRQDPGQGLRLIYYSQIVNDFQKGDIAEGYSVSREKKESFPLTVTSAQKNPTAFYLCASSPGTPPEAFFGQGTRLTVV.

CDR3 in amino acids: CASSARRSSHGYTF. DNA for the CDR3: TGCGCCAGCAGCGCCCGTCGGTCCAGCCATGGCTACACCTTC. The chain is built from TRBV5-1 and TRBJ1-2; D not certain. The germline CDR1 and CDR2 sequences are SGHRS and YFSETQ. This CDR3 has 14 amino acids. The V and J ends lost 4 bases and 6 bases respectively, with 16 bases between them.

The V call is TRBV5-1, the J call TRBJ2-3; perhaps TRBD2 as D (6 bases). Germline V lookup: CDR1 SGHRS, CDR2 YFSETQ. The CDR3 loop spans 16 amino acids. Trimming removed 0 bases at V and 4 bases at J, with 15 bases between. The CDR3 here is CASSLGASAPPDTQYF. The CDR3 bases are TGCGCCAGCAGCTTGGGGGCTAGCGCCCCCCCAGATACGCAGTATTTT. The entire variable domain, with the rest obtained from reference TRBV5-1 and TRBJ2-3, is as follows: KAGVTQTPRYLIKTRGQQVTLSCSPISGHRSVSWYQQTPGQGLQFLFEYFSETQRNKGNFPGRFSGRQFSNSRSEMNVSTLELGDSALYLCASSLGASAPPDTQYFGPGTRLTVL.

J is TRBJ2-2 and V is TRBV9, with a weak D call TRBD2 (6 bases). The CDR3 extends over 14 amino acids. V lost 3 bases, J lost 3 bases, and 9 bases lay in between. The germline CDR1 and CDR2 sequences are SGDLS and YYNGEE. The CDR3 bases are TGTGCCAGCAGCGGGAGGGCCGACACCGGGGAGCTGTTTTTT. Its translation: CASSGRADTGELFF.

The chain has TRBV7-8 and TRBJ2-5; D possibly corresponds to TRBD2 (6 bases). V was pared by 1 base and J by 3 bases, with 6 bases between. The germline gives CDR1 SGHVS, CDR2 FQNEAQ. This CDR3 has 13 residues. CDR3 residues: CASSLGGEETQYF. CDR3 nucleotides: TGTGCCAGCAGCTTAGGCGGGGAAGAGACCCAGTACTTC.

V is TRBV29-1 and J is TRBJ2-7; 7 nucleotides line up with TRBD1. Germline CDR1 reads SQVTM; CDR2 reads ANQGSEA. Trimming cost V 4 bases and J 4 bases; bases outside gene matches: 4. The CDR3 is made up of 12 amino acids. This CDR3 reads CSVGQGEYEQYF. CDR3 in DNA: TGCAGCGTTGGACAGGGAGAGTACGAGCAGTACTTC.

The chain carries TRBV11-2 and TRBJ2-1; 7 positions agree with TRBD2. With 0 bases clipped from V and 9 bases from J, the junction kept 8 bases outside the gene matches. The CDR3 loop spans 15 amino acids. Germline CDR1 reads SGHAT; CDR2 reads FQNNGV. The CDR3 is CASSLDLAEGREQFF. In nucleotides, the CDR3 is TGTGCCAGCAGCTTAGATCTAGCGGAGGGCCGTGAGCAGTTCTTC.

The chain has TRBV7-8 and TRBJ2-7, with D tentatively TRBD1 or TRBD2 (5 bases each). Trimming cost V 4 bases and J 3 bases, with 13 bases left between them. The germline V gene encodes CDR1 SGHVS and CDR2 FQNEAQ. This CDR3 spans 14 amino acids. DNA of the CDR3: TGTGCCAGCAGCTCCAAGAGGGGTGGCTACGAGCAGTACTTC. Translation gives CASSSKRGGYEQYF.

This clone turned up a few times. The rearrangement uses TRBV6-6 and TRBJ2-7, with D tentatively TRBD1 (5 bases). Germline lookup yields CDR1 MNHNY and CDR2 SVGAGI (reference sequence). The V end lost 7 bases, the J end lost 3 bases, and 16 bases lay between the germline ends. The length of the CDR3 is 14 residues. DNA for the CDR3: TGTGCCAGCACAAAGCAGGGTTGGGGCTACGAGCAGTACTTC. This translates into CASTKQGWGYEQYF.

The genes are TRBV11-2 and TRBJ2-3; tentatively, D is TRBD2 (6 bases). The germline V gene encodes CDR1 SGHAT and CDR2 FQNNGV. The V end lost 1 base, the J end lost 5 bases, and 10 bases lay between the germline ends. The CDR3 consists of 14 residues. The CDR3 reads CASSLATGEDTQYF. CDR3 nucleotide sequence: TGTGCCAGCAGCTTAGCCACGGGGGAAGATACGCAGTATTTT.

The chain recombines TRBV11-3 with TRBJ2-1; 10 bases line up with TRBD2. CDR3 length equals 17 residues. After removal of 4 bases from V and 2 bases from J, the junction contained 8 bases not matched to a gene. The germline gives CDR1 SGHNT, CDR2 YENEEA. The CDR3 here is CASSSNPTSGTYNEQFF. CDR3 sequence (DNA): TGTGCCAGCAGCTCCAACCCCACTAGCGGGACCTACAATGAGCAGTTCTTC.

Only one count was recorded for this clone. The V gene is TRBV2, the J gene TRBJ2-7, with 11 bases identical to TRBD1. The CDR3 has 14 amino acids. Germline assignment: CDR1 SNHLY and CDR2 FYNNEI. Trimming at V came to 6 bases and at J to 6 bases, leaving 7 bases not matched to a gene. Written as DNA, the CDR3 is TGTGCCAGCAGACGGGACAGGGGGACCTGCGAGCAGTACTTC. It translates to CASRRDRGTCEQYF.

Points on this clone: A far bigger clonotype differs at one base, so this is likely a read error. This CDR3 fails to terminate in the conserved phenylalanine or tryptophan, so it likely reflects a read error. The rearrangement links TRBV29-1 to TRBJ1-2; maybe TRBD1 (5 bases). The CDR3 sequence is 15 residues long. V lost 5 bases and J 1 base, leaving 17 bases between the germline ends. The germline CDR1 and CDR2 sequences are SQVTM and ANQGSEA. The CDR3: CSVNEDGGGNYGYTL. The DNA of the CDR3 is TGCAGCGTTAATGAGGACGGCGGGGGTAACTATGGCTACACCCTC.

The chain joins TRBV18 to TRBJ2-7; 8 nucleotides align to TRBD2. The CDR3 is 14 residues long. V was clipped by 4 bases and J by 5 bases; unmatched bases: 7. Germline CDR1 reads KGHSH; CDR2 reads LQKENI. CDR3 DNA: TGTGCCAGCTCACAAAAAAGCGGGAGCCACGAGCAGTACTTC. This sequence encodes CASSQKSGSHEQYF.

This chain uses TRBV7-9 with TRBJ2-1; the match to TRBD2 covers 14 bases. Germline-derived CDR1 and CDR2 are SEHNR and FQNEAQ (reference sequence). V lost 5 bases and J lost 9; bases outside the gene matches: 9. The CDR3 sequence is 16 residues long. DNA of the CDR3: TGTGCCAGCAGCAGAGCCGGGACTAGCGGGAGAGGTGAGCAGTTCTTC. Protein sequence: CASSRAGTSGRGEQFF.